These T cell receptor beta chains were read from a single sample in a study of blood T cell repertoires in COVID-19. This table comes from immunoSEQ multiplex PCR, and its TCRdb copy is limited to in-frame clones, with some not included. The data show 40,000 to 60,000 clones, roughly 84% seen once. Specimen: peripheral blood. All receptors derive from a human donor in a cohort sampled during active COVID-19. Each CDR3 is given with its conserved first and last residue. D genes are given only for firm matches. Clone size is not always given. Where it is, it says once, few, many or a class for expanded clones.

abundance	v_gene	d_gene	j_gene	CDR3nt	CDR3aa
.	TRBV5-1	.	TRBJ1-1	TGCGCCAGCAGCTTGGCGTCTGGCCTTGCATGGACTGAAGCTTTCTTT	CASSLASGLAWTEAFF
.	TRBV6-1	TRBD2	TRBJ2-3	TGTGCCAGCAGTGAACCTACTAGCGGGGGCAGCACAGATACGCAGTATTTT	CASSEPTSGGSTDTQYF
.	TRBV6-5	.	TRBJ2-2	TGTGCCAGCAGCCCCGAGGGAGGGACAACCGGGGAGCTGTTTTTT	CASSPEGGTTGELFF
.	TRBV5-1	TRBD1	TRBJ2-7	TGCGCCAGCAGCTTTGGACAGGGCCCCTACGAGCAGTACTTC	CASSFGQGPYEQYF
.	TRBV3-1/TRBV3-2	TRBD1	TRBJ1-1	TGTGCCAGCAGCCCACAACGGACAGGGGTGGACACTGAAGCTTTCTTT	CASSPQRTGVDTEAFF
once	TRBV10-3	TRBD2	TRBJ2-1	TGTGCCATCCACGCCGGGACTAGCAGTTACAATGAGCAGTTCTTC	CAIHAGTSSYNEQFF
.	TRBV7-2	TRBD2	TRBJ2-1	TGTGCCAGCACCTCAGGGACTAGCGGGGGGTCCTACAATGAGCAGTTCTTC	CASTSGTSGGSYNEQFF
.	TRBV27	.	TRBJ2-5	TGTGCCAGCAGTTTTACGCCGGACCAAGAGACCCAGTACTTC	CASSFTPDQETQYF
.	TRBV9	.	TRBJ2-3	TGTGCCAGCAGTCCTGCCTCCAGGGGAGAAGATACGCAGTATTTT	CASSPASRGEDTQYF
.	TRBV6-2/TRBV6-3	TRBD1	TRBJ2-4	TGTGCCAGCAGCTCGACAGGGTTGGGGAACATTCAGTACTTC	CASSSTGLGNIQYF
.	TRBV28	.	TRBJ2-1	TGTGCCAGCAGTCTCCCAGGCAGGCCGGACAATGAGCAGTTCTTC	CASSLPGRPDNEQFF
.	TRBV28	.	TRBJ2-5	TGTGCCAGCAGTCCCCGGGAGCAAGAGACCCAGTACTTC	CASSPREQETQYF
.	TRBV6-1	TRBD2	TRBJ2-2	TGTGCCAGCAGTGTACGCCGGGGGGGGAACACCGGGGAGCTGTTTTTT	CASSVRRGGNTGELFF
.	TRBV6-5	.	TRBJ1-1	TGTGCCAGCAGCACCAGATTGGGGGCGAACACTGAAGCTTTCTTT	CASSTRLGANTEAFF
few	TRBV3-1/TRBV3-2	TRBD2	TRBJ2-1	TGTGCCAGCAGCCAAGGTGCGGGGGGCTACAATGAGCAGTTCTTC	CASSQGAGGYNEQFF
.	TRBV27	TRBD1	TRBJ2-3	TGTGCCAGCAGTTTCGGGACAGGAGACACAGATACGCAGTATTTT	CASSFGTGDTDTQYF
.	TRBV15	.	TRBJ2-1	TGTGCCACCAGCAGAGGGGAAGGGGATGAGCAGTTCTTC	CATSRGEGDEQFF
.	TRBV30	.	TRBJ1-2	TGTGCCTGGAGTTCAGGGGTAGGCTACACCTTC	CAWSSGVGYTF
.	TRBV27	.	TRBJ2-1	TGTGCCAGCAGCCCTTCCGAGGTGGTCTACAATGAGCAGTTCTTC	CASSPSEVVYNEQFF
.	TRBV7-2	TRBD1	TRBJ1-1	TGTGCCAGCAGCAGAGGACAGGGGGCCTTTGAAGCTTTCTTT	CASSRGQGAFEAFF
.	TRBV6-5	.	TRBJ1-6	TGTGCCAGCAGTTACTCCCGGGACAAAAATTCACCCCTCCACTTT	CASSYSRDKNSPLHF
few	TRBV7-2	.	TRBJ1-6	TGTGCCAGCAGCGAGCGCAGGGGAAATAATTCACCCCTCCACTTT	CASSERRGNNSPLHF
.	TRBV5-1	.	TRBJ1-2	TGCGCCAGCAGCTTGGCCGGGGGGGACTATGGCTACACCTTC	CASSLAGGDYGYTF
.	TRBV5-1	TRBD1	TRBJ2-1	TGCGCCAGCAGCAAAGGGGGGACAGGGGGTTTCAATGAGCAGTTCTTC	CASSKGGTGGFNEQFF
.	TRBV6-6	.	TRBJ2-3	TGTGCCAGCAGTTACGGGGGCCCCCCCGATACGCAGTATTTT	CASSYGGPPDTQYF
.	TRBV24-1	TRBD1	TRBJ1-2	TGTGCCACCAGTGACCCGACAGGGGGCGGCTATGGCTACACCTTC	CATSDPTGGGYGYTF
.	TRBV7-2	.	TRBJ1-5	TGTGCCAGCAGCCGAACGGTTGGTCAGCCCCAGCATTTT	CASSRTVGQPQHF
few	TRBV29-1	TRBD2	TRBJ2-5	TGCAGCGTTGAAGATTGGGGGGGGTCGGAGACCCAGTACTTC	CSVEDWGGSETQYF
.	TRBV2	TRBD2	TRBJ2-7	TGTGCCAGCAGGCCCCTACTAGCGGGAGTAGGCGAGCAGTACTTC	CASRPLLAGVGEQYF
.	TRBV18	.	TRBJ2-3	TGTGCCAGCTACACAGGACCGCAAAGCCCAATGTATTTT	CASYTGPQSPMYF
.	TRBV18	TRBD1	TRBJ1-4	TGTGCCAGCTCGGGCGACAGGGGGCTCAATGAAAAACTGTTTTTT	CASSGDRGLNEKLFF
.	TRBV7-8	.	TRBJ1-1	TGTGCCAGCAGACCCTTGGGGGCGGTTGAAGCTTTCTTT	CASRPLGAVEAFF
.	TRBV7-2	TRBD1	TRBJ1-6	TGTGCCAGCAGTAAAGGGGGCTTTAATTCACCCCTCCACTTT	CASSKGGFNSPLHF
.	TRBV19	.	TRBJ1-5	TGTGCCAGTAGTATCGGGAGGACAGATCATAATAGCAATCAGCCCCAGCATTTT	CASSIGRTDHNSNQPQHF
.	TRBV6-5	.	TRBJ2-7	TGTGCCAGCAGCCCAACGCAGGGAGGCTACGAGCAGTACTTC	CASSPTQGGYEQYF
.	TRBV3-1/TRBV3-2	TRBD2	TRBJ2-5	TGTGCCAGCAGCCAAGGGCTAGCGGGCCAAGAGACCCAGTACTTC	CASSQGLAGQETQYF
.	TRBV19	.	TRBJ2-1	TGTGCCAGTAGTATAATCGACAGATTCAATGAGCAGTTCTTC	CASSIIDRFNEQFF
once	TRBV15	.	TRBJ1-1	TGTGCCACCAGCAGAGTGGCGGGAAACACTGAAGCTTTCTTT	CATSRVAGNTEAFF
.	TRBV5-6	.	TRBJ2-7	TGTGCCAGCAGCCCCCCCGGGGACACGTACGAGCAGTACTTC	CASSPPGDTYEQYF
.	TRBV19	TRBD1	TRBJ2-5	TGTGCCAGTAGTATGGACAGGGGGGAGACCCAGTACTTC	CASSMDRGETQYF
.	TRBV19	.	TRBJ1-4	TGTGCCAGTCGGGATCAGGGGACTAATGAAAAACTGTTTTTT	CASRDQGTNEKLFF
.	TRBV19	.	TRBJ1-1	TGTGCCAGTAGATTCCCGGGTCGCACTGAAGCTTTCTTT	CASRFPGRTEAFF
.	TRBV20-1	TRBD1	TRBJ1-4	TGCAGTGCTAGTGGGGAACCGGGACAGGATTTAAGAAAACTGTTTTTT	CSASGEPGQDLRKLFF
.	TRBV7-2	.	TRBJ2-3	TGTGCCAGCAGTGGGGACTTCACAGATACGCAGTATTTT	CASSGDFTDTQYF
once	TRBV20-1	TRBD2	TRBJ2-1	TGCAGTGCTAGTGCGTCTAGCGGGTACGAGCAGTTCTTC	CSASASSGYEQFF
few	TRBV23-1	.	TRBJ1-5	TGCGCCAGCAGTCCCGTCGGGACTTCCTACAATCAGCCCCAGCATTTT	CASSPVGTSYNQPQHF
.	TRBV3-1/TRBV3-2	.	TRBJ1-1	TGTGCCAGCAGCACTGGACAGATGAACACTGAAGCTTTCTTT	CASSTGQMNTEAFF
.	TRBV2	TRBD1	TRBJ2-7	TGTGCCGGATCTTCGACAGGGAGTAGCTACGAGCAGTACTTC	CAGSSTGSSYEQYF
.	TRBV3-1/TRBV3-2	.	TRBJ2-5	TGTGCCAGCAGCCCACTCGGCAGGGGAGAGACCCAGTACTTC	CASSPLGRGETQYF
once	TRBV28	TRBD1	TRBJ2-2	TGTGCCAGCATCCCCGGACAGGATACCGGGGAGCTGTTTTTT	CASIPGQDTGELFF
.	TRBV7-9	.	TRBJ2-3	TGTGCCAGCAGCCGTTCGGGAGTGGGGGCAGATACGCAGTATTTT	CASSRSGVGADTQYF
few	TRBV6-6	.	TRBJ1-6	TGTGCCAGCAGTTTCGACTCGGAGCCCCTCCACTTT	CASSFDSEPLHF
.	TRBV18	TRBD2	TRBJ2-2	TGTGCCAGCTCCTCCGCCGCGGGGGGGAGCACCGGGGAGCTGTTTTTT	CASSSAAGGSTGELFF
.	TRBV5-1	TRBD2	TRBJ2-2	TGCGCCAGCAGAGGGGAGGGTGACACCGGGGAGCTGTTTTTT	CASRGEGDTGELFF
.	TRBV20-1	.	TRBJ2-6	TGCAGTGCTAGTGAAATACAGGTTGCTGGGGCCAACGTCCTGACTTTC	CSASEIQVAGANVLTF
.	TRBV7-6	TRBD1	TRBJ2-2	TGTGCCAGCAGCTTTTCAGGGGGCAGCGGGGAGCTGTTTTTT	CASSFSGGSGELFF
.	TRBV5-5	.	TRBJ2-3	TGTGCCAGCAGCTTCCAGCCAATAGGGGCAGATACGCAGTATTTT	CASSFQPIGADTQYF
.	TRBV18	.	TRBJ1-2	TGTGCCAGCTCACCAGGAATTACGGGTAGTGGCTACACCTTC	CASSPGITGSGYTF